The clone carrying this T cell receptor (beta chain) has at least ten counts. Its antigen remains unknown. The data are from a study of read filtering for tumor transcriptome and immune sequencing. Study observations and caveats: The CD138-negative fraction was mixed bone marrow immune cells, not pure T cells. RNA-seq captured clonotypes less deeply and reliably than IR-seq.

The library was built from about 400 ng RNA with molecular barcoded adaptors for alpha/delta and beta/gamma chains. Via MiXCR, TCRdb re-called the reads, giving one row per CDR3 protein. The table lists approximately 93,000 distinct CDR3 sequences, about 22% of them singletons. Trimming took 4 bases from V and 0 from J; bases not matched to a gene: 6. CDR1 is SGDLS and CDR2 is YYNGEE in the germline V gene. The CDR3 contains 17 residues. The TCR was taken from a donor at least 40 years old with multiple myeloma. Input material: a population of CD138-negative cells sorted from bone marrow. J is TRBJ2-1 and V is TRBV9; 11 bases match TRBD1. The DNA of the CDR3 is TGTGCCAGCAGCCTACGGGACAGGGGGACCTCCTACAATGAGCAGTTCTTC. This codes for CASSLRDRGTSYNEQFF.